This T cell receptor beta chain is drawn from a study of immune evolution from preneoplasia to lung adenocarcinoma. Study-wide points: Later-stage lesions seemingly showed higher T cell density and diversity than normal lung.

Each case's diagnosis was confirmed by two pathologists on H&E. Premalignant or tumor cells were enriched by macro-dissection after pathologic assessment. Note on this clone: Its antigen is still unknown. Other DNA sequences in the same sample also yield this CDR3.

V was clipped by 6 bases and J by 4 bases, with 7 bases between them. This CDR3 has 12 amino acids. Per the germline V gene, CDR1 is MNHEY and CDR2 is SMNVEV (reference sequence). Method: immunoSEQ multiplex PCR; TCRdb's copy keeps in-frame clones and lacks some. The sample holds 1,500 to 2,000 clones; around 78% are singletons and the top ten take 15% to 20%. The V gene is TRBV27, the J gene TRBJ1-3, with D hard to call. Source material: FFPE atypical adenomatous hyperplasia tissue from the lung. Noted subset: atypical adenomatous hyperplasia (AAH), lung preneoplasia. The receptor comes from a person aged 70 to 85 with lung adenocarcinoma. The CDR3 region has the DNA TGTGCCAGCAGGAGTTCCGGAAACACCATATATTTT. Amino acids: CASRSSGNTIYF.